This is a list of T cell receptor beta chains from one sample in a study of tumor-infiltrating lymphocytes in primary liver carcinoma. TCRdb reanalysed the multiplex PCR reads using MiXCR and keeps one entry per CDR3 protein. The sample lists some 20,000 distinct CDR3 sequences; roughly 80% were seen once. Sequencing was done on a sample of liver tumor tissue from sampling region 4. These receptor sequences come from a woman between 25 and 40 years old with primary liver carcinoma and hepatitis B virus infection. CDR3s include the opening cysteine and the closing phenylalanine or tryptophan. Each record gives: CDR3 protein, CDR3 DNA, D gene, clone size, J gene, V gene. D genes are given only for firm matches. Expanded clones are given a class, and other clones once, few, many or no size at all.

CDR3aa: CAITGVGTMNEQFF
CDR3nt: TGTGCCATCACGGGGGTCGGGACTATGAATGAGCAGTTCTTC
d_gene: TRBD2
abundance: NA
j_gene: TRBJ2-1
v_gene: TRBV10-3

CDR3aa: CASSSTGTVNTEAFF
CDR3nt: TGTGCCAGCAGCTCAACCGGGACAGTGAACACTGAAGCTTTCTTT
d_gene: TRBD1
abundance: NA
j_gene: TRBJ1-1
v_gene: TRBV11-1

CDR3aa: CASSSATGYETQYF
CDR3nt: TGTGCCAGCAGCTCCGCCACGGGTTATGAGACCCAGTACTTC
d_gene: NA
abundance: medium-sized
j_gene: TRBJ2-5
v_gene: TRBV5-6

CDR3aa: CACSSLVSDTQHF
CDR3nt: TGTGCCTGCAGCTCACTAGTATCAGATACGCAACATTTT
d_gene: NA
abundance: NA
j_gene: TRBJ2-3
v_gene: TRBV7-8

CDR3aa: CVSSRRYPYNEQFF
CDR3nt: TGTGTCAGCAGCAGGCGATATCCCTACAATGAGCAGTTCTTC
d_gene: NA
abundance: NA
j_gene: TRBJ2-1
v_gene: TRBV7-9

CDR3aa: CASSVDGHPPLADTQYF
CDR3nt: TGTGCCAGCAGTGTAGACGGACACCCTCCACTCGCAGATACGCAGTATTTT
d_gene: NA
abundance: NA
j_gene: TRBJ2-3
v_gene: TRBV5-4

CDR3aa: CAISHTATRDEHFF
CDR3nt: TGTGCGATCAGTCACACGGCGACCCGGGATGAGCACTTCTTC
d_gene: NA
abundance: NA
j_gene: TRBJ2-1
v_gene: TRBV10-3

CDR3aa: CASSLGYIRDQYF
CDR3nt: TGTGCCAGCAGCTTAGGATACATACGCGACCAATACTTC
d_gene: NA
abundance: NA
j_gene: TRBJ2-7
v_gene: TRBV11-1

CDR3aa: CASIPGRNTGEPFF
CDR3nt: TGTGCCAGCATCCCAGGACGGAACACCGGGGAGCCGTTTTTT
d_gene: NA
abundance: many
j_gene: TRBJ2-2
v_gene: TRBV14

CDR3aa: CASSFPGTDTYEQYF
CDR3nt: TGTGCCAGCAGCTTTCCTGGGACGGACACCTACGAGCAGTACTTC
d_gene: NA
abundance: NA
j_gene: TRBJ2-7
v_gene: TRBV11-2

CDR3aa: CASSLKTSGLYNEQFF
CDR3nt: TGTGCCAGCAGCTTGAAGACTAGCGGACTATACAATGAGCAGTTCTTC
d_gene: TRBD2
abundance: NA
j_gene: TRBJ2-1
v_gene: TRBV5-4

CDR3aa: CASSAELEIYGYPF
CDR3nt: TGTGCAAGCAGCGCTGAGTTGGAGATCTATGGCTACCCCTTC
d_gene: NA
abundance: NA
j_gene: TRBJ1-2
v_gene: TRBV4-3

CDR3aa: CPSSQEHLGQGGLREQYF
CDR3nt: TGTCCCAGCAGTCAGGAACACCTAGGACAGGGGGGACTGCGCGAGCAGTACTTC
d_gene: TRBD1
abundance: NA
j_gene: TRBJ2-7
v_gene: TRBV4-2

CDR3aa: CASRDRVMNTEAFF
CDR3nt: TGTGCCAGCAGAGACAGGGTTATGAACACTGAAGCTTTCTTT
d_gene: TRBD1
abundance: medium-sized
j_gene: TRBJ1-1
v_gene: TRBV28

CDR3aa: CSARVRGAGEQFF
CDR3nt: TGCAGTGCTAGAGTCCGCGGGGCCGGGGAGCAGTTCTTC
d_gene: NA
abundance: NA
j_gene: TRBJ2-1
v_gene: TRBV20-1

CDR3aa: CASSQEHMGHGGPCEQYF
CDR3nt: TGTGCCAGCAGCCAGGAACACATGGGACACGGGGGACCGTGCGAGCAGTACTTC
d_gene: NA
abundance: NA
j_gene: TRBJ2-7
v_gene: TRBV4-2

CDR3aa: CASRVDGHPPRTDTQYF
CDR3nt: TGTGCCAGCAGGGTAGACGGACATCCTCCACGCACAGATACGCAGTATTTT
d_gene: NA
abundance: NA
j_gene: TRBJ2-3
v_gene: TRBV5-4

CDR3aa: CVSSLAESSYEQYF
CDR3nt: TGCGTCAGCAGCCTGGCGGAGAGCTCCTACGAGCAGTACTTC
d_gene: NA
abundance: NA
j_gene: TRBJ2-7
v_gene: TRBV4-1

CDR3aa: CSSSRVLAGVSGDLFF
CDR3nt: TGTTCCAGCAGCAGGGTTTTGGCGGGAGTGTCCGGGGACCTGTTTTTT
d_gene: TRBD2
abundance: NA
j_gene: TRBJ2-2
v_gene: TRBV11-1

CDR3aa: CASSQVAGTDYEQYF
CDR3nt: TGTGCCAGCAGCCAGGTAGCGGGGACTGATTACGAGCAGTACTTC
d_gene: TRBD2
abundance: NA
j_gene: TRBJ2-7
v_gene: TRBV14

CDR3aa: CATMTSAGGFNEQFF
CDR3nt: TGTGCCACCATGACCTCAGCGGGGGGGTTTAATGAGCAGTTCTTC
d_gene: TRBD2
abundance: NA
j_gene: TRBJ2-1
v_gene: TRBV28

CDR3aa: CASSHELEIYGYTF
CDR3nt: TGTGCCAGCAGCCATGAGTTGGAGATCTATGGCTACACCTTC
d_gene: NA
abundance: NA
j_gene: TRBJ1-2
v_gene: TRBV4-3

CDR3aa: CASSSQGAEQFF
CDR3nt: TGTGCCAGCAGCTCCCAAGGGGCCGAGCAGTTCTTC
d_gene: NA
abundance: NA
j_gene: TRBJ2-1
v_gene: TRBV11-2

CDR3aa: CTSSSQGAPDTGELFF
CDR3nt: TGTACCAGCAGTTCACAAGGGGCTCCAGACACCGGGGAGCTGTTTTTT
d_gene: NA
abundance: NA
j_gene: TRBJ2-2
v_gene: TRBV11-2

CDR3aa: CASSLARGKGGYTF
CDR3nt: TGTGCCAGCAGTTTAGCGCGGGGGAAAGGTGGCTACACCTTC
d_gene: NA
abundance: few
j_gene: TRBJ1-2
v_gene: TRBV12-3/TRBV12-4

CDR3aa: CSSNLWGRSGANILTF
CDR3nt: TGTTCCAGCAACCTCTGGGGTCGCTCTGGGGCCAACATCCTGACTTTC
d_gene: NA
abundance: NA
j_gene: TRBJ2-6
v_gene: TRBV6-6

CDR3aa: CSADRDRDSHDQYF
CDR3nt: TGCAGTGCTGACCGGGATAGGGACTCCCACGACCAGTACTTC
d_gene: NA
abundance: once
j_gene: TRBJ2-7
v_gene: TRBV20-1

CDR3aa: CASSLGVSGPYEQYF
CDR3nt: TGTGCCAGTAGCTTAGGAGTTAGCGGACCCTACGAGCAGTACTTC
d_gene: NA
abundance: NA
j_gene: TRBJ2-7
v_gene: TRBV11-2

CDR3aa: CASSQDRKKLFF
CDR3nt: TGTGCTAGCAGCCAAGATAGGAAAAAGCTGTTTTTT
d_gene: NA
abundance: NA
j_gene: TRBJ1-4
v_gene: TRBV4-2

CDR3aa: CAWREMGKPETFF
CDR3nt: TGTGCCTGGCGGGAGATGGGTAAGCCTGAAACTTTCTTT
d_gene: NA
abundance: NA
j_gene: TRBJ1-1
v_gene: TRBV30

CDR3aa: CASRTGTSGYNDQFF
CDR3nt: TGTGCCAGCAGGACCGGGACTAGCGGTTACAATGATCAGTTCTTC
d_gene: TRBD2
abundance: NA
j_gene: TRBJ2-1
v_gene: TRBV11-1

CDR3aa: CSIVGLLGYNEQLF
CDR3nt: TGCAGCATTGTCGGGTTACTAGGTTACAATGAGCAACTCTTC
d_gene: NA
abundance: NA
j_gene: TRBJ2-1
v_gene: TRBV29-1